One T cell receptor beta chain is described in this entry. This clonotype was found many times. The antigen it recognizes is unknown. No clone much larger than this one lies a single base away; base qualities are absent. To synthesize cDNA, template-switch 5'RACE was performed with a primer carrying a 10-nucleotide random unique molecular identifier so that each TCR transcript was tagged. Every sequencing run yielded over 160 million TCR-beta sequences covering 15-18 subjects. Total RNA was extracted with the RNeasy kit. Using the KAPA Real-time Library Amplification kit, TCR-beta VDJ regions were amplified with primers for the TCR constant region and the 5'RACE anchor. A first PCR added sample indexes and Illumina adaptors, after which a second PCR increased the library yield. The roughly 650 bp TCR product was size-selected on a 2% E-gel SizeSelection system after Ampure bead purification. Before pooling, library quality was assessed on a Bioanalyzer, concentration was determined with Qubit, and library quantification was performed with the Kapa Library Quantification kit. An Illumina HiSeq 2500 sequenced the libraries paired-end 2 x 150 bp. To increase sequence diversity, about 23-30% phiX was spiked into each library pool. On the study's bioinformatics: The quality-filtered reads were processed with the UMI-based MiGEC pipeline, whose error correction step removed more than 80% of the raw TCR sequences. VDJ genes were aligned to IMGT germline references, and each clonotype was defined by a unique CDR3 amino acid sequence together with V-J genes. VDJtools evaluated clonal expansion, Shannon diversity and CDR3 relatedness (CalcPairwiseDistances, ClusterSamples); CLCbio workbench built phylogenetic trees. Clones with at least 8 unique UMIs were defined as expanded, with this threshold being based on coefficient-of-variation modelling across technical triplicates. TCRdb trimmed public reads at Q25 via fastp, called clones via MiXCR and kept in-frame beta chains. Identical CDR3 proteins give one entry, which carries the most common genes and DNA. V and J calls and clone size were set by TCRdb, not the authors. The sample includes around 68,000 distinct CDR3 sequences, with 4.1% observed a single time. The ten largest clones represent under 3% of the sample.

Unsorted PBMC libraries were generated from 2 million PBMCs stored in RNAlater at -80 °C until RNA extraction. The multiple sclerosis patients were enrolled in a US clinical protocol that used magnetic resonance imaging to evaluate disease progression. Peripheral blood underwent Ficoll-Hypaque density gradient centrifugation to isolate PBMCs, which were then cryopreserved in liquid nitrogen. This sample is part of a study of neurological immune-mediated disorders (dated by TCRdb to between 2019 and 2020). Background on the whole study: Among the approximately 34 multiple sclerosis patients, relapsing-remitting MS was present in roughly 30 and secondary progressive MS was present in 3. Peripheral blood TCR-beta repertoires from patients with HTLV-I-associated myelopathy (HAM/TSP), patients with multiple sclerosis, and healthy controls were compared in the study using UMI-based sequencing. Longitudinal samples, technical triplicates and paired sorted CD4+ and CD8+ T-cell subsets, alongside PBMC samples, were included among the roughly 98 TCR-beta libraries. The cohort included approximately 70 subjects: some 14 with HAM/TSP, some 34 with multiple sclerosis, and some 20 healthy controls. General study outcomes and caveats: TCR clonal expansion was highest in HAM/TSP patients and lowest in MS patients, with MS patients falling below even healthy controls. Expanded clones from different subjects shared no identical CDR3 amino acid sequences, which suggests that TCR-beta repertoires were private in all groups. Repertoires from 18 of 34 MS patients were grouped by phylogenetic analysis into a cluster of related CDR3 sequences, suggesting a possible repertoire-level signature. No clinical or MRI features were associated with the MS cluster, and the authors said that larger cohorts are needed.

CDR3 length: 13 amino acids, cysteine to phenylalanine. Solely the CDR3 DNA is kept, with 39 bases framed from the first base. A distance of 4 bases separates the germline ends of V and J, which lose 2 bases and 0 bases respectively. CDR1 and CDR2, looked up from the germline V gene (reference sequence), are MNHEY and SMNVEV. This receptor chain uses TRBV27 and TRBJ1-2; no D gene is confidently identified. The clonotype originates from a man in his forties or fifties with multiple sclerosis. Sequencing was performed on PBMCs. The nucleotides read TGTGCCAGCAGTTTACGGGCTAACTATGGCTACACCTTC. Its translation reads: CASSLRANYGYTF.